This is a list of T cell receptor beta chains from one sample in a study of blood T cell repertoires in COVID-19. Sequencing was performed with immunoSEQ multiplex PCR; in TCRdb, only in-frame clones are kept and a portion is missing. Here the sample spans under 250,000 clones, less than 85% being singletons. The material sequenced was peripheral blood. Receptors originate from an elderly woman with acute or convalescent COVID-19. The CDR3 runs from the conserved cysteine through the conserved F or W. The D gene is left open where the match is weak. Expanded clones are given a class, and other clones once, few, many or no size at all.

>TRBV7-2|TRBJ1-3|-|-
TGTGCCAGCAGCTTAGAACAGGACCGCCGCGACACCATATATTTT
CASSLEQDRRDTIYF
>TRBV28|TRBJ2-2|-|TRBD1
TGTGCCAGCAGTTCTCTACACTACCCAGGGGGAAGCGGGGAGCTGTTTTTT
CASSSLHYPGGSGELFF
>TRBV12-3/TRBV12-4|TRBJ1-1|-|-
TGTGCCAGCAGTTTATCTTGGAACACTGAAGCTTTCTTT
CASSLSWNTEAFF
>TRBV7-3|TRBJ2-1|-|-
TGTGCCAGCAGCTTCTATCAGGGGTATGAGCAGTTCTTC
CASSFYQGYEQFF
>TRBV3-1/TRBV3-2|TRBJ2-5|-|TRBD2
TGTGCCAGCAGCTCGAGGACTAGCTCAGAGACCCAGTACTTC
CASSSRTSSETQYF
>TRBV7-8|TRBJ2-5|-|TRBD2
TGTGCCAGCAGCTCGGGACTAGCGGGGGAGACCCAGTACTTC
CASSSGLAGETQYF
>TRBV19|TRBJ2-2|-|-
TGTGCCAGTAAATATCGGAGCGCGGCGGTCGGGGAGCTGTTTTTT
CASKYRSAAVGELFF
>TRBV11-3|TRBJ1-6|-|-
TGTGCCAGCAGGGCAGTAAATTCACCCCTCCACTTT
CASRAVNSPLHF
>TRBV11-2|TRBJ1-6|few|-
TGTGCCAGCCGCCCCGCCAGGCAGGTTTATAATTCACCCCTCCACTTT
CASRPARQVYNSPLHF
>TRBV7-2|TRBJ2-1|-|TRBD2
TGTGCCAGCAGCCTCGGACTAGCGGGAATAAACAATGAGCAGTTCTTC
CASSLGLAGINNEQFF
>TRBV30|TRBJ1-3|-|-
TGTGCCTGGAGAGACAGACCCTCTGGAAACACCATATATTTT
CAWRDRPSGNTIYF
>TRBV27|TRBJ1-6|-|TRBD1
TGTGCCAGCAGTTTGGGGACAGCCAATTCACCCCTCCACTTT
CASSLGTANSPLHF
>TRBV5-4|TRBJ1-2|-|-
TGTGCCAGCAGCTTGGCCGGGGGTGGCTATGGCTACACCTTC
CASSLAGGGYGYTF
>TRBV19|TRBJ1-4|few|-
TGTGCCAGTAGTAGAACAGGGAGGGATGAAAAACTGTTTTTT
CASSRTGRDEKLFF
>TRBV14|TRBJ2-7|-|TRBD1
TGTGCCAGCAGCCGGACAGGGTACGAGCAGTACTTC
CASSRTGYEQYF
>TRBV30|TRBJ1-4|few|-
TGTGCCTGGAGTGTAGTACCCCAGGGGTTTAATGAAAAACTGTTTTTT
CAWSVVPQGFNEKLFF
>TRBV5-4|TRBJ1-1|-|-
TGTGCCAGCAGCTTAGGCGAAGGGACAGAAGCTTTCTTT
CASSLGEGTEAFF
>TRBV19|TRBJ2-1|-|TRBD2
TGTGCCAGTAGTATAGCGGATAGCGGGCCGAGCTCCTACAATGAGCAGTTCTTC
CASSIADSGPSSYNEQFF
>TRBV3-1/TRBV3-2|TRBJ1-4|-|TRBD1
TGTGCCAGCAGCCATGACAGGGGGTCAACTAATGAAAAACTGTTTTTT
CASSHDRGSTNEKLFF